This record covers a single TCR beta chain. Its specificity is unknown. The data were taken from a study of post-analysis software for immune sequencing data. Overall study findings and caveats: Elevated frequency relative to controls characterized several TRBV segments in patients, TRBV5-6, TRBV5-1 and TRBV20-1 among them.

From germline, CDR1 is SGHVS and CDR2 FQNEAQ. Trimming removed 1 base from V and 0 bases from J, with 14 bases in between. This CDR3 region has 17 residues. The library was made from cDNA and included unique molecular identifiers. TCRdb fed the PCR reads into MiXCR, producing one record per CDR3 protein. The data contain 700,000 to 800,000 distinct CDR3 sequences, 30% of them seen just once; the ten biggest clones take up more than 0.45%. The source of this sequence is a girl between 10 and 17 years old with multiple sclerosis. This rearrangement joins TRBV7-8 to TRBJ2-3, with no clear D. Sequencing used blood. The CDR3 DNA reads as TGTGCCAGCAGCTTAGTAGGTCGGCAAAGAAGCACAGATACGCAGTATTTT. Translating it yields CASSLVGRQRSTDTQYF.